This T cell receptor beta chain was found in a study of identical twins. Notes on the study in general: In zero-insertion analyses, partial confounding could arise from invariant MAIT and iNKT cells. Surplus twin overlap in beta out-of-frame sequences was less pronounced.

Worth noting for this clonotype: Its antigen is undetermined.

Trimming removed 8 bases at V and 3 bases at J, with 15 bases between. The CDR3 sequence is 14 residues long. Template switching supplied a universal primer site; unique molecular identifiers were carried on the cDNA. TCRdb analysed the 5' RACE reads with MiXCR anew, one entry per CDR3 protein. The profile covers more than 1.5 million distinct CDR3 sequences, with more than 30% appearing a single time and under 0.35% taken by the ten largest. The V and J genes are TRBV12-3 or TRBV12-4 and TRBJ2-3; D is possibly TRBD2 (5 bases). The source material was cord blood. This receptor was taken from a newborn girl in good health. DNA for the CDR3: TGTGCCAGCCACTTCGGGGTAGCGACAGATACGCAGTATTTT. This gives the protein CASHFGVATDTQYF.